This T cell receptor beta chain was profiled in a study of blood T cell repertoires in COVID-19. Study in general: The study drew acute and convalescent COVID-19 samples from the United States, Italy and Spain. T cells, B-cell-depleted T cells, or PBMCs provided the cDNA or gDNA that served as material.

This CDR3 contains 13 residues. Germline V lookup: CDR1 MNHEY, CDR2 SVGAGI. In the authors' workflow: Estimation of nucleated cell counts was performed using reference gene primer amplification. TCRdb's copy holds only in-frame clones and misses some; the assay was immunoSEQ multiplex PCR. Clone size and the V and J calls come from that table; the DNA yielded D and trimming. The table records 150,000 to 200,000 clones, 80% to 90% of them present only once. This clone was found a few times. The rearrangement joins TRBV6-5 to TRBJ1-1; 8 nucleotides align to TRBD1. The source of this sequence is a woman in her sixties or seventies who had recovered from COVID-19. The specimen sequenced was peripheral blood. CDR3 bases: TGTGCTGGGGGGGACAGGAGGAACACTGAAGCTTTCTTT. This translates into CAGGDRRNTEAFF.